These 25 T cell receptor beta chains were all obtained from the same sample, sequenced in a study of control samples from healthy donors and cancer patients. Libraries were prepared by immunoSEQ multiplex PCR; TCRdb keeps only in-frame clonotypes and omits some of them. Of 40,000 to 55,000 clones in the sample, 91% were seen once. Sequencing input: PBMCs. These receptors originate from a woman in her thirties or forties with head and neck cancer.

The chain recombines TRBV5-4 with TRBJ2-7, with a tentative D call TRBD1 (6 bases). The CDR3 has 16 amino acids. Germline-derived CDR1 and CDR2 are SGHNT and YYREEE (reference sequence). Trimming took 5 bases from V and 0 from J, leaving 18 bases between them. CDR3 residues: CASRPGTGWGSYEQYF. The CDR3 DNA reads TGTGCCAGCAGACCTGGAACAGGGTGGGGCTCCTACGAGCAGTACTTC.

This sequence joins TRBV7-3 and TRBJ2-2; the D is unclear. Germline CDR1 is SGHTA and CDR2 is FQGTGA. V lost 5 bases to trimming and J lost 1 base, with 14 bases between them. The CDR3 contains 16 residues. CDR3 region: CASSQQRPENTGELFF. CDR3 sequence (DNA): TGTGCCAGCAGCCAACAGAGACCAGAGAACACCGGGGAGCTGTTTTTT.

This clone was observed a few times. The CDR3 coding sequence is TGTGCCATCAGTGAGTCGGGGCTAGCGGGAGTGTTGAACTACGAGCAGTACTTC. It codes for CAISESGLAGVLNYEQYF. This rearrangement joins TRBV10-3 to TRBJ2-7; 10 bases fit TRBD2. Trimming cost V 0 bases and J 3 bases; bases outside gene matches: 11. Germline V gene data show CDR1 as ENHRY and CDR2 as SYGVKD. The CDR3 contains 18 residues.

The chain links TRBV5-1 to TRBJ1-4; TRBD1 matches at 8 bases. V shed 4 bases and J 5 bases; nucleotides not matched to a gene: 4. The CDR3 length is 14 residues. Germline V lookup: CDR1 SGHRS, CDR2 YFSETQ. The CDR3 nucleotides are TGCGCCAGCAGCCTGGACAGGGAGAATGAAAAACTGTTTTTT. Its translation: CASSLDRENEKLFF.

This chain joins TRBV27 and TRBJ1-6; tentatively, D is TRBD1 (5 bases). In germline, CDR1 is MNHEY, CDR2 SMNVEV (reference sequence). Deletions cut 8 bases from V and 13 bases from J, with 15 bases between. The CDR3 contains 12 residues. The CDR3 loop reads CASYGGVGPLHF. Written as DNA, the CDR3 is TGTGCCAGCTACGGAGGGGTCGGCCCCCTCCACTTT.

The chain employs TRBV11-2 and TRBJ1-4; D gene unclear. V was cut by 6 bases and J by 8 bases, with 13 bases left in between. The CDR3 covers 13 residues. CDR1 is SGHAT, CDR2 FQNNGV, per germline. The CDR3 here is CASSPALREKLFF. The DNA of the CDR3 is TGTGCCAGCAGTCCTGCACTCAGGGAAAAACTGTTTTTT.

J is TRBJ1-2 and V is TRBV5-4, with a tentative D call TRBD1 (6 bases). Looked up from germline, CDR1 is SGHNT and CDR2 is YYREEE (reference sequence). The CDR3 consists of 14 residues. V was clipped by 0 bases and J by 4 bases, with 10 bases between them. The DNA for the CDR3 is TGTGCCAGCAGCTTGGAGGGGGTCTTCTATGGCTACACCTTC. Protein product: CASSLEGVFYGYTF. Variable domain in full (rest from reference TRBV5-4 and TRBJ1-2): ETGVTQSPTHLIKTRGQQVTLRCSSQSGHNTVSWYQQALGQGPQFIFQYYREEENGRGNFPPRFSGLQFPNYSSELNVNALELDDSALYLCASSLEGVFYGYTFGSGTRLTVV.

The CDR3 is CASAQGISSGNTIYF. DNA for the CDR3: TGTGCCAGCGCCCAGGGGATTTCGTCTGGAAACACCATATATTTT. The J gene is TRBJ1-3, the V gene TRBV6-5; a possible D gene is TRBD1 (6 bases). V lost 8 bases to trimming and J lost 1 base, with 15 bases between them. In germline, CDR1 is MNHEY, CDR2 SVGAGI. The CDR3 is made up of 15 amino acids.

V gene TRBV4-2 combines with J gene TRBJ2-7; possibly TRBD2 for D (5 bases). The V and J ends lost 4 bases and 2 bases respectively, with 9 bases between them. This CDR3 has 13 residues. Germline-derived CDR1 and CDR2 are LGHNA and YNFKEQ. The DNA for the CDR3 is TGTGCCAGCAGCCCTCGGGGAACCTACGAGCAGTACTTC. Its protein is CASSPRGTYEQYF.

The genes are TRBV9 and TRBJ2-3; 7 bases map to TRBD2. Per germline, CDR1 SGDLS and CDR2 YYNGEE. The V segment lost 4 bases and the J segment 2 bases; nucleotides outside the gene matches: 7. The CDR3 extends over 15 amino acids. CDR3 sequence: CASSPRGNPTDTQYF. The CDR3 DNA follows: TGTGCCAGCAGCCCGCGGGGGAACCCCACAGATACGCAGTATTTT.

The chain is built from TRBV3-1 (or the pseudogene TRBV3-2) and TRBJ1-4; D not resolved. The V end lost 0 bases, the J end lost 6 bases, and 23 bases lay between the germline ends. The CDR3 extends over 19 amino acids. Germline CDR1 reads LGHDT; CDR2 reads YNNKEL (reference sequence). CDR3 nucleotide sequence: TGTGCCAGCAGCCAAGATTCGGACCGATACTCCCGGTCCGATGAAAAACTGTTTTTT. It yields the protein CASSQDSDRYSRSDEKLFF.

V is TRBV6-5 and J is TRBJ2-7; 9 bases are a match to TRBD1. The V and J ends lost 8 bases and 3 bases, in that order; junction bases with no gene match: 5. CDR1 is MNHEY, CDR2 SVGAGI, per germline. The CDR3 has 13 amino acids. This chain's CDR3 is CASGDRAGYEQYF. As DNA, the CDR3 is TGTGCCAGCGGGGACAGGGCAGGCTACGAGCAGTACTTC.

J is TRBJ1-1 and V is TRBV4-1; D call uncertain. The CDR3 totals 15 residues. Germline loops: CDR1 MGHRA, CDR2 YSYEKL. The V end lost 3 bases, the J end lost 3 bases, and 14 bases lay between the germline ends. The CDR3, as DNA: TGCGCCAGCAGCCAGGGCTCGGGCGGGGACACTGAAGCTTTCTTT. Amino acid sequence: CASSQGSGGDTEAFF.

V and J are TRBV7-9 and TRBJ1-1; D gene unclear. V was clipped by 5 bases and J by 1 base, with 11 bases between them. The CDR3 loop spans 14 amino acids. Germline CDR1 is SEHNR and CDR2 is FQNEAQ (reference sequence). CDR3 nucleotides: TGTGCCAGCAGCACAAGTGGCGGGAACACTGAAGCTTTCTTT. It specifies CASSTSGGNTEAFF. Using reference TRBV7-9 and TRBJ1-1 for the parts outside the CDR3, the full variable domain is DTGVSQNPRHKITKRGQNVTFRCDPISEHNRLYWYRQTLGQGPEFLTYFQNEAQLEKSRLLSDRFSAERPKGSFSTLEIQRTEQGDSAMYLCASSTSGGNTEAFFGQGTRLTVV.

The CDR3 region has the DNA TGTGCCACCGCGACAGGGCTGGAAGAGACCCAGTACTTC. Its protein is CATATGLEETQYF. The chain links TRBV6-5 to TRBJ2-5, with 7 nucleotides matching TRBD1. The CDR3 contains 13 residues. Looked up from germline, CDR1 is MNHEY and CDR2 is SVGAGI. The ends lost 10 bases at V and 3 bases at J; junction bases unmatched: 8.

The chain couples TRBV30 to TRBJ1-2; D perhaps matches TRBD1 (5 bases). CDR1 is GTSNPN, CDR2 SVGIG, per germline (reference sequence). V gave up 5 bases and J gave up 8 bases, with 9 bases separating them. CDR3 length equals 10 residues. This chain's CDR3 is CAWYSGGYTF. In DNA, the CDR3 is TGTGCCTGGTATTCAGGGGGCTACACCTTC.

J is TRBJ1-2 and V is TRBV12-3 or TRBV12-4; D ambiguous. The V and J ends lost 3 bases and 8 bases respectively, with 13 bases between them. CDR3 length: 13 amino acids. The DNA for the CDR3 is TGTGCCAGCAGTTTGACACGTCATAGGGGCTACACCTTC. Translated, it gives CASSLTRHRGYTF.

The genes are TRBV5-5 and TRBJ1-2; 8 nucleotides agree with TRBD1. CDR3 size: 14 residues. V trimming: 3 bases; J trimming: 8 bases; junction bases outside the gene matches: 9. Germline V CDR1 and CDR2: SGHKS, YYEKEE (reference sequence). The CDR3 DNA reads TGTGCCAGCAGCTCAGACCGGACAGGGTCAGGCTACACCTTC. The encoded protein is CASSSDRTGSGYTF.

J is TRBJ2-1 and V is TRBV10-1; 7 bases match TRBD1. With V trimmed by 4 bases and J by 2 bases, 8 bases remained unmatched. Per the germline V gene, CDR1 is WNHNN and CDR2 is SYGVQD (reference sequence). CDR3 size: 16 residues. The CDR3, as DNA: TGCGCCAGCAGTGTTTCCGGGACAGAAGCCTACAATGAGCAGTTCTTC. Its protein is CASSVSGTEAYNEQFF.

The V call is TRBV11-2, the J call TRBJ2-2; D may correspond to TRBD1 or TRBD2 (5 bases each). Germline V gene lookup returns CDR1 SGHAT and CDR2 FQNNGV. V lost 5 bases to trimming and J lost 0 bases, with 16 bases between them. The CDR3 consists of 17 residues. The CDR3 is CASSPLRGAANTGELFF. In DNA, the CDR3 is TGTGCCAGCAGCCCCTTGCGAGGGGCGGCGAACACCGGGGAGCTGTTTTTT.

The chain couples TRBV2 to TRBJ1-1, with D tentatively TRBD1 (6 bases). V dropped 6 bases and J dropped 4 bases, with 18 bases sitting between them. The CDR3 consists of 15 residues. Germline V gives CDR1 SNHLY, CDR2 FYNNEI. The CDR3 spells CASRSRLGGGTEAFF. The CDR3, as DNA: TGTGCCAGCAGATCACGTCTGGGGGGCGGCACTGAAGCTTTCTTT.

The V gene is TRBV7-2, the J gene TRBJ2-3; 13 bases align to TRBD2. This CDR3 region has 15 residues. In germline, CDR1 is SGHTA, CDR2 FQGNSA. The J segment lost 5 bases and the V segment lost 8 bases, leaving 7 bases of the junction unmatched. The DNA for the CDR3 is TGTGCCAGCTCCCGGACTAGCGGGAGTGTAGATACGCAGTATTTT. This translates into CASSRTSGSVDTQYF.

This chain joins TRBV19 and TRBJ1-2, with D possibly being TRBD1 (6 bases). V lost 2 bases, J lost 8 bases, and 12 bases lay in between. Germline V gives CDR1 LNHDA, CDR2 SQIVND (reference sequence). This CDR3 contains 13 residues. The CDR3 DNA sequence: TGTGCCAGTAGTATACCAGGGGCGGGCGGCTACACCTTC. It yields the protein CASSIPGAGGYTF.

The V gene is TRBV19, the J gene TRBJ1-1, with D uncertain. The V gene's germline CDR1 is LNHDA and CDR2 SQIVND (reference sequence). V shed 9 bases and J shed 4 bases, with 15 bases lying between them. The CDR3 runs 13 residues. The CDR3 reads CASHTGGSTEAFF. CDR3 DNA sequence: TGTGCCAGCCACACGGGCGGAAGCACTGAAGCTTTCTTT.

This sequence joins TRBV11-2 and TRBJ2-3; 9 bases agree with TRBD1. The junction had 5 bases not matched to a gene; V was cut back by 1 base and J by 3 bases. This CDR3 region has 16 residues. In germline, CDR1 is SGHAT, CDR2 FQNNGV. This CDR3 reads CASSLGWDRATDTQYF. The DNA of the CDR3 is TGTGCCAGCAGCTTAGGCTGGGACAGGGCTACAGATACGCAGTATTTT.